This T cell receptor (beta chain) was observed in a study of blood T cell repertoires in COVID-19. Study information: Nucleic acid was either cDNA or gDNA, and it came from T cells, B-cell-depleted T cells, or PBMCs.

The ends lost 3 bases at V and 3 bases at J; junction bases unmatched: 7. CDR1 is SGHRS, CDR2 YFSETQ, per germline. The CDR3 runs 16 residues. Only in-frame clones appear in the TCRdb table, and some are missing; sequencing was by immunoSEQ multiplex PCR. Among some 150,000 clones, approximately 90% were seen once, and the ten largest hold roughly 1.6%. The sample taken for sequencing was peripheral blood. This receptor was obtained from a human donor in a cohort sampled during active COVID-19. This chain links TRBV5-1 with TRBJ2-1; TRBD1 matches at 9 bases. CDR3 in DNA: TGCGCCAGCAGCTCCCCGGGACAGGGCGGCTACAATGAGCAGTTCTTC. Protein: CASSSPGQGGYNEQFF.